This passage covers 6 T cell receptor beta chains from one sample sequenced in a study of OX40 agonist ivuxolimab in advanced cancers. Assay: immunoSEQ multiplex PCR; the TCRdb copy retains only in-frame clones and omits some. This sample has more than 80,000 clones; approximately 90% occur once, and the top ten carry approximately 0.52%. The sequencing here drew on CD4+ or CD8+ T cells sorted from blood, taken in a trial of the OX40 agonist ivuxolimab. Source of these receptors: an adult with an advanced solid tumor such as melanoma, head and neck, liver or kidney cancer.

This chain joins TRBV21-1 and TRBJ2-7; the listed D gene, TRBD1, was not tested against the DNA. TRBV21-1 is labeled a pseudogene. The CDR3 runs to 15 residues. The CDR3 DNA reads TGTGCCAGCAGGATCCCACAGGGGCCATCCTACGAGCAGTACTTC. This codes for CASRIPQGPSYEQYF.

CDR3 sequence (DNA): TGTGCCACTTCCAGGGGGCCTGGGGAGACCCAGTACTTC. It codes for CATSRGPGETQYF. V usage is TRBV19 and J usage is TRBJ2-5; 8 bases map to TRBD1. The germline V gene has CDR1 LNHDA and CDR2 SQIVND (reference sequence). The J segment lost 5 bases and the V segment lost 10 bases, leaving 9 bases of the junction unmatched. This CDR3 has 13 amino acids.

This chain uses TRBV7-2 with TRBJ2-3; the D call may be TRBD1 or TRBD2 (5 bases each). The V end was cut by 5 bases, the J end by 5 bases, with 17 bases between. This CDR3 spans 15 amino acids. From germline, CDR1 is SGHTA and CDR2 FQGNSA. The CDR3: CASSRGVRQGDTQYF. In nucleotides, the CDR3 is TGTGCCAGCAGCCGAGGGGTCCGCCAGGGAGATACGCAGTATTTT.

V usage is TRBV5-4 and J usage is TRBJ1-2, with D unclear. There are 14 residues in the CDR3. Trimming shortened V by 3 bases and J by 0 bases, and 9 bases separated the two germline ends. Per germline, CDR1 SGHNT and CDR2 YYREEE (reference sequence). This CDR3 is CASSSGPANYGYTF. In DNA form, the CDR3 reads TGTGCCAGCAGCTCGGGTCCCGCTAACTATGGCTACACCTTC.

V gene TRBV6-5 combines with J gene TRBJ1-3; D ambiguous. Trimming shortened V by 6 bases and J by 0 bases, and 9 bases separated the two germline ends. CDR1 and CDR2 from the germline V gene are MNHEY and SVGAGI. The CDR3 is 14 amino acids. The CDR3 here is CASRLYSSGNTIYF. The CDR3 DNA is TGTGCCAGCAGACTCTATAGCTCTGGAAACACCATATATTTT.

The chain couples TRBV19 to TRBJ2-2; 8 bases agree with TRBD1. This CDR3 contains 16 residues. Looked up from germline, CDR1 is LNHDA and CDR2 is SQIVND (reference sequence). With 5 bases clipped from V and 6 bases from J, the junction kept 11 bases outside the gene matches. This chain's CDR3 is CASSPRGQGSPGELFF. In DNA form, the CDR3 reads TGTGCCAGTAGTCCCCGAGGACAGGGTAGCCCCGGGGAGCTGTTTTTT.